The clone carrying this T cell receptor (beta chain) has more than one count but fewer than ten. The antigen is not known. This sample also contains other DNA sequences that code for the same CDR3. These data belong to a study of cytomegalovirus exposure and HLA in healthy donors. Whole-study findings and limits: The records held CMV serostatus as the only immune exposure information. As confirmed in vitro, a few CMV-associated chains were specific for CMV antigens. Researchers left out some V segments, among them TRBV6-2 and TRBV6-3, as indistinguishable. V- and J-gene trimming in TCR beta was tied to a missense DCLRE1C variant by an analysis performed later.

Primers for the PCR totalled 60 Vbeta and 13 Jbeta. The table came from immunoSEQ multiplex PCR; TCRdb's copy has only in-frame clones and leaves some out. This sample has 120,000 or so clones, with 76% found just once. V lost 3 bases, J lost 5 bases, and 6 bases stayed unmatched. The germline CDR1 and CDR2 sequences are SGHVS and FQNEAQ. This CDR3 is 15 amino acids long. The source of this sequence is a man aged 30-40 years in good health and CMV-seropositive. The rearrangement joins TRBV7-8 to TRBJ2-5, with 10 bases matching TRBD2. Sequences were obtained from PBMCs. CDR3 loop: CASSLQRGGRETQYF. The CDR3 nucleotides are TGTGCCAGCAGCTTGCAGCGGGGGGGCAGGGAGACCCAGTACTTC.